The 10 T cell receptor beta chains below were found in one sample sequenced in a study of cytomegalovirus exposure and HLA in healthy donors. The study ran its PCR with 60 Vbeta and 13 Jbeta primers. The method was immunoSEQ multiplex PCR; TCRdb's version includes in-frame clones alone and lacks a portion of them. This sample has more than 85,000 clones, with roughly four fifths found just once. Sequencing was carried out using PBMCs. Receptor source: a man aged 35-49 years in good health and CMV-seronegative.

This clone was seen a few times. This chain joins TRBV19 and TRBJ1-5; 9 bases match TRBD1. V lost 5 bases and J lost 3; bases outside the gene matches: 11. Looked up from germline, CDR1 is LNHDA and CDR2 is SQIVND (reference sequence). CDR3 length equals 17 residues. CDR3 protein: CASSPPWGQGVNQPQHF. CDR3 nucleotides: TGTGCCAGTAGTCCTCCCTGGGGACAGGGAGTCAATCAGCCCCAGCATTTT.

V gene TRBV5-4 combines with J gene TRBJ2-7, with 8 bases fitting TRBD1. Per germline, CDR1 SGHNT and CDR2 YYREEE (reference sequence). Trimming cost V 7 bases and J 4 bases; bases outside gene matches: 10. The CDR3 spans 14 residues. The CDR3 DNA reads TGTGCCAGCGGAAACACAGGGGGATTGTACGAGCAGTACTTC. It encodes CASGNTGGLYEQYF.

This clone appeared once. This chain links TRBV5-1 with TRBJ1-1; TRBD1 agrees at 7 bases. Germline V gives CDR1 SGHRS, CDR2 YFSETQ. After removal of 3 bases from V and 4 bases from J, the junction contained 9 bases not matched to a gene. The CDR3 is 15 residues long. CDR3 amino acids: CASSSSRQGPTEAFF. The CDR3 region has the DNA TGCGCCAGCAGCTCCTCAAGACAGGGACCCACTGAAGCTTTCTTT. Variable domain in full (rest from reference TRBV5-1 and TRBJ1-1): KAGVTQTPRYLIKTRGQQVTLSCSPISGHRSVSWYQQTPGQGLQFLFEYFSETQRNKGNFPGRFSGRQFSNSRSEMNVSTLELGDSALYLCASSSSRQGPTEAFFGQGTRLTVV.

The V call is TRBV5-1, the J call TRBJ2-5; 10 bases match TRBD1. The CDR3 runs to 17 residues. Losses at the gene ends were 1 base for V and 1 base for J; bases not matched to a gene: 7. The germline CDR1 and CDR2 sequences are SGHRS and YFSETQ. Here the CDR3 reads CASSLWSGTGAQETQYF. The DNA for the CDR3 is TGCGCCAGCAGCTTGTGGTCCGGGACAGGGGCCCAAGAGACCCAGTACTTC.

This chain uses TRBV7-9 with TRBJ2-5; 8 nucleotides line up with TRBD1. Germline assignment: CDR1 SEHNR and CDR2 FQNEAQ (reference sequence). V shed 2 bases, J shed 2 bases, and the junction held 4 bases outside the gene matches. The CDR3 is 15 residues long. For the CDR3, the DNA is TGTGCCAGCAGCTTACAGGGGGCTGGACAAGAGACCCAGTACTTC. Protein sequence: CASSLQGAGQETQYF.

The chain has TRBV6-5 and TRBJ2-1; tentative D call: TRBD2 (5 bases). V was trimmed by 4 bases and J by 0 bases, leaving 13 bases between them. CDR3 size: 16 residues. CDR1 MNHEY and CDR2 SVGAGI come from the germline V gene. CDR3 sequence (DNA): TGTGCCAGCAGTTTGGGAGACTTAAGCTCCTACAATGAGCAGTTCTTC. This encodes CASSLGDLSSYNEQFF.

This clone was seen only once. The CDR3 nucleotides read TGTGCCAGCAGCTTATCACCGGCTAACTATGGCTACACCTTC. Translation: CASSLSPANYGYTF. The chain is built from TRBV7-9 and TRBJ1-2; D unresolved. The V and J ends lost 2 bases and 0 bases respectively, with 7 bases between them. This CDR3 contains 14 residues. Looked up from germline, CDR1 is SEHNR and CDR2 is FQNEAQ (reference sequence).

The chain combines TRBV5-8 with TRBJ2-4; 9 positions match TRBD1. V dropped 9 bases and J dropped 4; count of bases not matched to a gene: 8. Germline V CDR1 and CDR2: SGHTS, YDEGEE. The CDR3 totals 14 residues. The CDR3: CATVGDRAKNIQYF. In DNA form, the CDR3 reads TGTGCCACCGTGGGGGACAGGGCAAAAAACATTCAGTACTTC.

J is TRBJ2-7 and V is TRBV5-6; D may be TRBD2 (6 bases). CDR1 SGHDT and CDR2 YYEEEE come from the germline V gene. The CDR3 length is 15 residues. V was shortened by 4 bases and J by 3 bases, with 17 bases between the two germline ends. The CDR3 DNA follows: TGTGCCAGCAGCGCAGGAGGGGACGGACACTACGAGCAGTACTTC. Translating it yields CASSAGGDGHYEQYF.

This clone was detected a few times. The rearrangement joins TRBV7-8 to TRBJ1-5, with unresolved D. V lost 1 base and J 1 base, leaving 11 bases between the germline ends. Germline assignment: CDR1 SGHVS and CDR2 FQNEAQ. This CDR3 comprises 16 residues. The DNA of the CDR3 is TGTGCCAGCAGCTTAGTTGCGGGATTAAGCAATCAGCCCCAGCATTTT. This gives the protein CASSLVAGLSNQPQHF.